This T cell receptor (beta chain) was sequenced in a study of T cell repertoires in cytomegalovirus infection. Each CDR3 protein is one row after TCRdb ran MiXCR on the reads. The sample has fewer than 1,000,000 distinct CDR3 sequences, approximately 32% seen once; the top ten hold around 15%. Trimming cost V 1 base and J 10 bases, with 19 bases left between them. This CDR3 is 15 amino acids long. This clonotype has more than one count but fewer than ten. The antigen remains unidentified. The receptor's source is a human donor in good health (CMV status not recorded). Some clones in this sample may be carry-over from other donors' samples. The chain links TRBV12-3 or TRBV12-4 to TRBJ1-1, with D possibly TRBD1 on 6 matching bases. The specimen was cultured CD8+ T cells from PBMCs, collected from culture after CMV antigen stimulation. CDR3 in amino acids: CASSLVPGQKSGAFF. Here the CDR3 DNA reads TGTGCCAGCAGTTTAGTGCCGGGACAAAAAAGTGGAGCTTTCTTT.